Presented here are 32 T cell receptor beta chains from one specimen sequenced in a study of blood T cells in healthy people across ages. A J-beta primer mix and a sample-barcoded 5' primer were used in a second PCR of roughly 7 to 12 cycles. TCRdb used MiXCR to reprocess the 5' RACE reads, holding one entry per CDR3 protein. The data contain more than 500,000 distinct CDR3 sequences, around 27% of them singletons. These data also formed part of another study, on T cells of mothers and their children.

The sample consisted of blood. The source is a boy aged 2 to 9 in good health.

This chain links TRBV4-1 with TRBJ2-1; 10 bases line up with TRBD2. V dropped 3 bases and J dropped 3; count of bases not matched to a gene: 5. Germline lookup yields CDR1 MGHRA and CDR2 YSYEKL. CDR3 length: 16 residues. The CDR3 DNA reads as TGCGCCAGCAGCCAGGAGAGCGGGGGGGGCTACAATGAGCAGTTCTTC. Translation: CASSQESGGGYNEQFF.

The chain recombines TRBV7-9 with TRBJ2-1, with 8 nucleotides matching TRBD2. The DNA end is more similar to TRBJ2-5, so the J call may be wrong. Germline CDR1 reads SEHNR; CDR2 reads FQNEAQ (reference sequence). The CDR3 extends over 16 amino acids. The DNA of the CDR3 is TGTGCCAGCAGCGCTCAAGGGGTAGCGGGAAGAGAGACCCAGTACTTC. Translated, it gives CASSAQGVAGRETQYF.

The V call is TRBV5-1, the J call TRBJ2-5, with 11 bases that match TRBD2. Germline V gives CDR1 SGHRS, CDR2 YFSETQ. Germline trimming cut 4 bases from V and 2 bases from J; bases unmatched to any gene: 7. This CDR3 is built from 16 residues. CDR3 amino acids: CASSPGGTSGQETQYF. DNA of the CDR3: TGCGCCAGCAGCCCGGGGGGGACTAGCGGACAAGAGACCCAGTACTTC.

Comment on this clonotype: This sequence may be a read error, since a much larger clone differs from it by one base. The chain combines TRBV12-3 or TRBV12-4 with TRBJ2-1, with TRBD2 matching over 9 bases. The length of the CDR3 is 15 residues. After removal of 6 bases from V and 7 bases from J, the junction contained 10 bases not matched to a gene. The DNA for the CDR3 is TGTGCCAGCAGAGTTCAGCGGGAGGTTTGGAATGAGCAGTTCTTC. This encodes CASRVQREVWNEQFF.

This clonotype was observed a few times. This chain joins TRBV6-6 and TRBJ2-3; D is possibly TRBD1 (6 bases). CDR1 is MNHNY, CDR2 SVGAGI, per germline (reference sequence). V lost 1 base to trimming and J lost 3 bases, with 11 bases between them. This CDR3 is 15 amino acids long. The CDR3 nucleotides are TGTGCCAGCAGTTACTGGCAGGGGTCGACAGATACGCAGTATTTT. Its translation is CASSYWQGSTDTQYF.

The table lists this clonotype with a few counts. V and J are TRBV2 and TRBJ2-5; weak D call: TRBD1 (5 bases). The CDR3 contains 12 residues. The V end lost 4 bases, the J end lost 5 bases, and 8 bases lay between the germline ends. Germline CDR1 reads SNHLY; CDR2 reads FYNNEI. CDR3 region: CASSVQGETQYF. For the CDR3, the DNA is TGTGCCAGCAGTGTCCAGGGTGAGACCCAGTACTTC.

The gene calls are TRBV20-1 and TRBJ2-2; TRBD2 matches at 10 bases. Germline assignment: CDR1 DFQATT and CDR2 SNEGSKA (reference sequence). V lost 0 bases, J lost 6 bases, and 4 bases stayed unmatched. The CDR3 is made up of 15 amino acids. The chain's CDR3 is CSARDDLAGAGELFF. In DNA, the CDR3 is TGCAGTGCTAGAGATGACCTAGCGGGGGCCGGGGAGCTGTTTTTT.

The V and J genes are TRBV10-2 and TRBJ2-7; 7 bases map to TRBD2. The trim removed 5 bases at V and 2 bases at J, leaving 3 bases unmatched. CDR1 WSHSY and CDR2 SAAADI come from the germline V gene. The CDR3 consists of 13 residues. The CDR3, as DNA: TGCGCCAGCAGTCGGGAGGTCCCCTACGAGCAGTACTTC. Translating it yields CASSREVPYEQYF.

This clonotype was found a few times. The chain employs TRBV30 and TRBJ1-4; perhaps TRBD1 as D (5 bases). V was shortened by 2 bases and J by 6 bases, with 13 bases between the two germline ends. Germline CDR1 GTSNPN, CDR2 SVGIG (reference sequence). This CDR3 is built from 14 residues. This CDR3 reads CAWSRQFGHEKLFF. The CDR3 DNA reads as TGTGCCTGGAGTAGACAGTTTGGTCATGAAAAACTGTTTTTT.

This clonotype occurred many times. The V call is TRBV27, the J call TRBJ2-1, with D perhaps TRBD2 (5 bases). The germline CDR1 and CDR2 sequences are MNHEY and SMNVEV (reference sequence). With 5 bases removed from V and 4 bases from J, the gap between germline ends came to 15 bases. This CDR3 spans 15 amino acids. CDR3: CASSPEERRYNEQFF. CDR3 in DNA: TGTGCCAGCAGTCCCGAGGAGCGGAGATACAATGAGCAGTTCTTC.

This clonotype turned up a few times. The chain has TRBV6-5 and TRBJ1-2; 12 nucleotides line up with TRBD1. J gave up 4 bases and V 8 bases, and 5 bases lay outside the gene matches. The CDR3 covers 14 residues. Germline-derived CDR1 and CDR2 are MNHEY and SVGAGI. The CDR3 region has the DNA TGTGCCAGCGGGACAGGGGGCAGGGCCTATGGCTACACCTTC. This gives the protein CASGTGGRAYGYTF.

This chain joins TRBV4-1 and TRBJ2-4, with 7 bases identical to TRBD1. The trim removed 4 bases at V and 7 bases at J, leaving 19 bases unmatched. The CDR3 runs to 18 residues. Germline V lookup: CDR1 MGHRA, CDR2 YSYEKL. The CDR3 here is CASSPLLIWQGVPNIQYF. The CDR3 DNA reads TGCGCCAGCAGCCCGTTGTTGATCTGGCAGGGGGTTCCCAACATTCAGTACTTC.

This clonotype has more than one count but fewer than ten. The chain combines TRBV20-1 with TRBJ2-3; TRBD2 matches 10 bases. The germline gives CDR1 DFQATT, CDR2 SNEGSKA (reference sequence). With 3 bases clipped from V and 1 base from J, the junction kept 10 bases outside the gene matches. CDR3 length equals 17 residues. The CDR3 reads CSASDTGTSARTDTQYF. In DNA, the CDR3 is TGCAGTGCTAGTGATACCGGGACTAGCGCCCGCACAGATACGCAGTATTTT.

The chain recombines TRBV20-1 with TRBJ2-7; maybe TRBD2 (6 bases). V dropped 1 base and J dropped 0 bases, with 10 bases sitting between them. CDR1 is DFQATT and CDR2 is SNEGSKA in the germline V gene (reference sequence). This CDR3 has 14 amino acids. The CDR3 DNA reads TGCAGTGCTAGAGGGGGACTGAGCTCCTACGAGCAGTACTTC. It encodes CSARGGLSSYEQYF.

The V and J genes are TRBV12-3 or TRBV12-4 and TRBJ1-1; D is possibly TRBD1 (6 bases). The CDR3 extends over 11 amino acids. CDR3 nucleotides: TGTAAAAGTGGGGGCAAAGGGCAAGCTTTCTTT. Encoded protein: CKSGGKGQAFF.

The chain is built from TRBV10-3 and TRBJ1-1; no clear D gene. The CDR3 consists of 14 residues. The V end was cut by 10 bases, the J end by 0 bases, with 15 bases between. In germline, CDR1 is ENHRY, CDR2 SYGVKD. The CDR3 DNA is TGTGCCAGCCAAGAGCGCGGTATGAACACTGAAGCTTTCTTT. It translates to CASQERGMNTEAFF.

In this sample, this clonotype turned up a few times. The chain carries TRBV5-1 and TRBJ2-5; 11 bases are a match to TRBD1. The J call is uncertain, as TRBJ2-1 better fits the DNA end. CDR1 is SGHRS and CDR2 is YFSETQ in the germline V gene. This CDR3 has 15 amino acids. CDR3 in amino acids: CASSPGQGGLNEQFF. In nucleotides, the CDR3 is TGCGCCAGCAGCCCGGGACAGGGGGGCCTAAATGAGCAGTTCTTC.

This clonotype has a count of ten or more. The CDR3 loop reads CASSDEKLFF. The CDR3 nucleotides read TGTGCCAGCAGTGATGAAAAACTGTTTTTT. The genes are TRBV12-3 or TRBV12-4 and TRBJ1-4; D is ambiguous. CDR3 length: 10 residues. Trimming shortened V by 5 bases and J by 6 bases, and 1 base separated the two germline ends.

This clonotype was seen only a few times. The V call is TRBV6-2 or TRBV6-3, the J call TRBJ2-7; TRBD1 aligns across 11 bases. There are 14 residues in the CDR3. V lost 2 bases to trimming and J lost 6 bases; unmatched junction nucleotides: 3. CDR1 MNHEY and CDR2 SVGEGT come from the germline V gene. The CDR3 sequence: CASSYRTGGIEQYF. The DNA of the CDR3 is TGTGCCAGCAGTTACCGGACAGGGGGCATCGAGCAGTACTTC.

In this sample, this clonotype turned up a few times. The chain uses TRBV6-2 or TRBV6-3 and TRBJ2-1; possibly TRBD2 for D (6 bases). V lost 8 bases and J 0 bases, leaving 14 bases between the germline ends. CDR1 MNHEY and CDR2 SVGEGT come from the germline V gene. This CDR3 region has 15 residues. CDR3 DNA: TGTGCCAGCTACCCGGGACTGAGCTCCTACAATGAGCAGTTCTTC. It is translated as CASYPGLSSYNEQFF.

This clonotype was seen a few times. The chain combines TRBV12-3 or TRBV12-4 with TRBJ2-3, with TRBD2 matching 7 bases. V shed 7 bases, J shed 4 bases, and the junction held 5 bases outside the gene matches. The CDR3 is made up of 13 amino acids. The CDR3 sequence: CASNSGPADTQYF. CDR3 sequence (DNA): TGTGCCAGCAATAGCGGGCCCGCAGATACGCAGTATTTT.

The chain carries TRBV4-1 and TRBJ1-2, with D hard to call. V lost 0 bases, J lost 0 bases, and 8 bases lay in between. The germline V gene encodes CDR1 MGHRA and CDR2 YSYEKL. The CDR3 runs to 15 residues. CDR3 DNA: TGCGCCAGCAGCCAAGACCCGTCCTCTAACTATGGCTACACCTTC. This translates into CASSQDPSSNYGYTF.

This sequence joins TRBV5-1 and TRBJ1-2, with TRBD1 matching 8 bases. V gave up 0 bases and J gave up 5 bases; unmatched junction bases: 6. Germline V CDR1 and CDR2: SGHRS, YFSETQ. The CDR3 has 15 amino acids. CDR3 sequence reads: CASSLGTGSVYGYTF. The CDR3 nucleotides are TGCGCCAGCAGCTTGGGGACAGGGAGCGTGTATGGCTACACCTTC.

This rearrangement joins TRBV20-1 to TRBJ1-3; D is possibly TRBD1 (6 bases). CDR1 is DFQATT, CDR2 SNEGSKA, per germline (reference sequence). This CDR3 is 15 amino acids long. V was clipped by 5 bases and J by 0 bases, with 14 bases between them. The DNA of the CDR3 is TGCAGTGCTTCCCCCAGGGGATCCTCTGGAAACACCATATATTTT. This sequence encodes CSASPRGSSGNTIYF.

This clonotype was observed a handful of times. V usage is TRBV18 and J usage is TRBJ1-6; D might be TRBD1 (5 bases). CDR1 and CDR2 from the germline V gene are KGHSH and LQKENI. The CDR3 contains 16 residues. The germline V and J ends were trimmed by 3 bases and 6 bases, with 15 bases remaining between them. CDR3 loop: CASSPRPGGANSPLHF. CDR3 nucleotides: TGTGCCAGCTCACCTCGTCCCGGAGGGGCTAATTCACCCCTCCACTTT.

The chain recombines TRBV20-1 with TRBJ2-5; tentative D call: TRBD2 (7 bases). The J call may be in error: the DNA end matches TRBJ2-7 better. Germline values: CDR1 DFQATT, CDR2 SNEGSKA (reference sequence). CDR3 length: 16 residues. The CDR3: CSARTTRGREGYEQYF. The CDR3 DNA reads as TGCAGTGCTAGAACGACCAGGGGAAGGGAGGGCTACGAGCAGTACTTC.

The chain carries TRBV6-2 or TRBV6-3 and TRBJ2-3; 12 bases map to TRBD2. CDR3 length: 17 residues. Per germline, CDR1 MNHEY and CDR2 SVGEGT. Losses at the gene ends were 6 bases for V and 1 base for J; bases not matched to a gene: 8. CDR3 residues: CASSRRTSGIRTDTQYF. As DNA, the CDR3 is TGTGCCAGCAGCCGACGGACTAGCGGGATTCGCACAGATACGCAGTATTTT.

This clonotype was found a few times. The chain links TRBV5-1 to TRBJ2-7; D gene unclear. The CDR3 extends over 13 amino acids. Germline-derived CDR1 and CDR2 are SGHRS and YFSETQ. V lost 4 bases and J 0 bases, leaving 8 bases between the germline ends. CDR3 loop: CASSVHASYEQYF. CDR3 DNA sequence: TGCGCCAGCAGCGTCCACGCCTCCTACGAGCAGTACTTC.

This clonotype was observed many times. The chain carries TRBV12-3 or TRBV12-4 and TRBJ2-2, with D tentatively TRBD1 or TRBD2 (5 bases each). Trimming cost V 2 bases and J 6 bases, with 10 bases left between them. This CDR3 is built from 14 residues. For the CDR3, the DNA is TGTGCCAGCAGTTTACGGCTGGGACCCGGGGAGCTGTTTTTT. Encoded protein: CASSLRLGPGELFF.

Comment on this clonotype: At one of its ends the junction is not consistent with the germline gene, which may arise from a read error. The chain combines TRBV12-3 or TRBV12-4 with TRBJ2-7; D may match TRBD1 or TRBD2 (5 bases each). The CDR3 is made up of 16 amino acids. The DNA for the CDR3 is TGTGCCAGCAGCTTAGGACGGGGCTCGTCCAGCTACGAGCAGTACTTC. Amino acids: CASSLGRGSSSYEQYF.

The V call is TRBV25-1, the J call TRBJ2-5, with D possibly being TRBD1 (6 bases). This CDR3 comprises 15 residues. Germline V gene data show CDR1 as MGHDK and CDR2 as SYGVNS. Deletions cut 5 bases from V and 5 bases from J, with 18 bases between. The CDR3 is CASSQRQALEETQYF. CDR3 DNA: TGTGCCAGCAGTCAGCGACAGGCCCTAGAGGAGACCCAGTACTTC.

The genes are TRBV4-2 and TRBJ2-7, with 10 positions matching TRBD2. Germline V gene lookup returns CDR1 LGHNA and CDR2 YNFKEQ. The CDR3 runs to 18 residues. The V segment lost 0 bases and the J segment 0 bases; nucleotides outside the gene matches: 8. The CDR3 sequence is CASSQETQAGGLSYEQYF. The DNA of the CDR3 is TGTGCCAGCAGCCAAGAAACCCAAGCGGGGGGGCTCTCCTACGAGCAGTACTTC.